Here is one T cell receptor (beta chain) with its context. Its specificity is unknown. The sample's treatment: oral pan-JAK inhibitor, 5-10 mg twice daily. Collected material from alopecia areata patients comprised lesional scalp punch biopsies and peripheral blood. These data belong to a study of CD8+ T cells in alopecia areata. Findings and caveats of the study: Patients displayed less clarity in TCR sharing than mice, a finding possibly related to HLA. Both scalp clonality and the expanded CD8+ clones among the top 100 showed a significant decrease with tofacitinib.

CDR1 and CDR2 (germline): SQVTM, ANQGSEA. Losses at the gene ends were 6 bases for V and 8 bases for J; bases not matched to a gene: 7. The CDR3 has 13 residues. Sequencing relied on a cDNA template that was reverse transcribed from extracted RNA. Generated by immunoSEQ multiplex PCR, the TCRdb table keeps only in-frame clones and is missing some. The sample has 170,000 or so clones, about two thirds seen once. The specimen was CD4+ T cells sorted from blood, collected at week 4, from a patient treated with tofacitinib. The V and J genes are TRBV29-1 and TRBJ1-2, with TRBD1 matching over 12 bases. The sequence was collected from a human donor with alopecia areata. The CDR3 is CSVSGQGASGYTF. CDR3 coding DNA: TGCAGCGTGTCGGGACAGGGGGCCAGCGGCTACACCTTC.